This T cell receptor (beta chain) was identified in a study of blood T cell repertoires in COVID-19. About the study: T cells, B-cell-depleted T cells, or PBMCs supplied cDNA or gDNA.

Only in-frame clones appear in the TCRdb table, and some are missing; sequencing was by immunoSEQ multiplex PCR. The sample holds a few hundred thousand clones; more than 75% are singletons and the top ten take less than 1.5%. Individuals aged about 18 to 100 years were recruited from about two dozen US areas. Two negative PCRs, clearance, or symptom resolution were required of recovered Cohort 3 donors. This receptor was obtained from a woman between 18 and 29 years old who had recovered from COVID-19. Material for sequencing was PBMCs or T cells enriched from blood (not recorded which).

The CDR3 nucleotides are TGTGCCAGTAGTATAGAGTCGGGAATTAGCACAGATACGCAGTATTTT. This sequence encodes CASSIESGISTDTQYF. The chain uses TRBV19 and TRBJ2-3, with D possibly being TRBD2 (5 bases). V shed 0 bases and J shed 0 bases, with 10 bases lying between them. CDR3 length equals 16 residues. Germline CDR1 and CDR2: LNHDA and SQIVND (reference sequence).